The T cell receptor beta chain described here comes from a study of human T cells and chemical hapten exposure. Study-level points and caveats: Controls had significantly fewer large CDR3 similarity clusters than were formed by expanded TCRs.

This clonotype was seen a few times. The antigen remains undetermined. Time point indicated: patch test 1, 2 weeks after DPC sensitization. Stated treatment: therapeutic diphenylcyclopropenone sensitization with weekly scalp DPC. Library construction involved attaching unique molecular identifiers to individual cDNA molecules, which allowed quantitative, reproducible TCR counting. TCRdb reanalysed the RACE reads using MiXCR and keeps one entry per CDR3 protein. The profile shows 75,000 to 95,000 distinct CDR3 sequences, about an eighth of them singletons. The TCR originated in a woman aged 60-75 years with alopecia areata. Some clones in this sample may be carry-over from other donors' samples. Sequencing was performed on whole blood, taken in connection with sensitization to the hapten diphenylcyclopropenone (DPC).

CDR3 nucleotides: TGCAGTGCCGGACTAGCGGGGGGGGATCAAGAGACCCAGTACTTC. It translates to CSAGLAGGDQETQYF. The rearrangement links TRBV20-1 to TRBJ2-5; the match to TRBD2 covers 15 bases. Germline V gives CDR1 DFQATT, CDR2 SNEGSKA (reference sequence). This CDR3 has 15 residues. The ends lost 6 bases at V and 2 bases at J; junction bases unmatched: 4.